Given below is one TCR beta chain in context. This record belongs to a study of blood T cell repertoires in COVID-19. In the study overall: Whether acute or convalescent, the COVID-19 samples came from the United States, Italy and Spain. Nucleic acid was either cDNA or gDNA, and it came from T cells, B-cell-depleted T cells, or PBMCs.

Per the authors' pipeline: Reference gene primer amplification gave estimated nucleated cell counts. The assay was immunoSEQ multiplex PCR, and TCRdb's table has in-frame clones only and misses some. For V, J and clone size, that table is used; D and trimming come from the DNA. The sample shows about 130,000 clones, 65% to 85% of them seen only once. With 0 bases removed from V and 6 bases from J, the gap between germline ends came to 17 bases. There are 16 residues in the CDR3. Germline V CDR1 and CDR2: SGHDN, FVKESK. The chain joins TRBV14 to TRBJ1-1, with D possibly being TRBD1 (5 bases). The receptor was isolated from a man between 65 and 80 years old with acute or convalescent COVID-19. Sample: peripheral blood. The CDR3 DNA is TGTGCCAGCAGCCAAGATCAGGGTAGTATCCCATCTGAAGCTTTCTTT. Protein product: CASSQDQGSIPSEAFF. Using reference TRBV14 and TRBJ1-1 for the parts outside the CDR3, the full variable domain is EAGVTQFPSHSVIEKGQTVTLRCDPISGHDNLYWYRRVMGKEIKFLLHFVKESKQDESGMPNNRFLAERTGGTYSTLKVQPAELEDSGVYFCASSQDQGSIPSEAFFGQGTRLTVV.